The subject of this entry is one T cell receptor (beta chain). Its antigen is unknown. No base-level quality is on record; no much larger clone is a single base apart. The cohort comprised fewer than 750 healthy bone marrow donors. At the time of sampling, every cohort member was nominally healthy, though immune exposures that went unrecorded were likely present. The donor tested CMV seronegative, placing the donor among the 350 to 400 seronegative members of the cohort. A peripheral blood sample was collected from each donor, and TCR beta sequencing was performed on peripheral blood mononuclear cells. The Qiagen DNeasy Blood Extraction Kit was used to extract genomic DNA from the blood cell samples. This sample was taken from a study of cytomegalovirus exposure and HLA in healthy donors (dated by TCRdb to about 2017). Background on the whole study: An earlier analysis of approximately 600 of the donors reported about 250 Gb of sequence data and 117 million unique TCR beta sequences from around 200 million T cells. Alongside the repertoire data, information on donor age, sex, ethnicity and CMV serostatus was compiled. To study patterns of TCR occurrence, a later analysis re-analyzed previously published TCR beta repertoires from 700 or so donors and added high-resolution HLA genotyping. Both class I and class II loci were covered by HLA typing, at four-digit resolution. In a later genetic analysis, genome-wide SNP genotypes for 398 of the 666 donors were used, and that subset was treated as a discovery cohort. About 310 gigabases of sequencing data and approximately 85 million unique TCR sequences were included in an early release covering several hundred HLA-typed donors. Among around 400 genotyped donors of the cohort, an average of about 240,000 unique TCR beta nucleotide sequences was sequenced per donor, of which about 18% were non-productive. Of the approximately 400 genotyped donors, approximately 83% fell in the genetic ancestry cluster associated with self-reported Caucasian donors. All discovery cohort repertoires had been generated on a single sequencing platform. Besides the first cohort of approximately 710 subjects, a separate validation cohort made up of over a hundred different subjects was used. Using immunosequencing, the study profiled T cell repertoires from fewer than 700 subjects and related those repertoires to cytomegalovirus serostatus. To decide whether each TCR beta V gene segment behaved as functional or pseudogenic, an earlier analysis of approximately 620 of the donors relied on high-throughput TCR beta sequencing. The study aimed to test whether signatures of past pathogen exposure could be identified by cataloging public T cell receptors. Four to six DR-DQ haplotypes were handled as single units for association and clustering because linkage in the cohort was strong. Rather than drawing on any new phenotypic data, the later analysis identified candidate immune exposures from TCR beta sequences and the way those sequences occurred across donors. Typing coverage varied by locus: 629-630 donors for A, B, C, DRB1 and DQB1; under 550 for DQA1; over 600 for DPA1; around 490 for DPB1. To predict cytomegalovirus infection status, the study brought together high-throughput TCR immunosequencing, statistical association of individual TCRs with disease status, and machine learning. Paper-wide results and their limitations: In a later analysis, some 18,000 TCR beta sequences were associated with specific HLA alleles at a false discovery rate of 0.05. A further reported finding was that TCR beta sequences accurately predicted the HLA-A and HLA-B alleles for most subjects in the first cohort. Most CMV-associated TCR beta chains appeared to be HLA-restricted in a later analysis, and the HLA associations seemed to be driven largely by CMV exposure. HLA typing was unavailable for some donors at each locus, so association tests used only the typed subset. Correlated functional status among segregating V segments might be attributable to linkage disequilibrium, but an unknown experimental factor could not be ruled out. In a later genetic analysis, fewer N-insertions in productive TCRs were reported among donors in an Asian-associated ancestry cluster than the 666-donor mean. Only TCR beta chains were sequenced in this cohort, and the absence of alpha or paired-chain data limited detectable features. Most TCR sequences were observed very rarely across donors, whereas some public TCRs were present in many individuals. In a later analysis, the rate of TCR association differed among HLA loci, with DRB1 alleles having the most associated TCRs and HLA-C alleles having the fewest. An earlier analysis of several hundred of the donors showed that most TCR beta V segments appeared in productive rearrangements either about 90% or about 30% of the time, which broadly matched IMGT annotations. V-gene and J-gene trimming of TCR beta chains was associated with a missense DCLRE1C variant in a later genetic analysis, and the association was replicated in an independent cohort. Some IMGT-functional V segments, including TRBV6-2 and TRBV6-3, could not be distinguished by the 87-base-pair reads and were therefore excluded. Compared with equally common non-associated chains, HLA-associated TCR beta chains in a later analysis were more clonally expanded and had lower generation probabilities. Immune exposure information for the cohort was limited to CMV serostatus. The classifier was reported to diagnose cytomegalovirus status with high specificity and sensitivity in both the original and validation cohorts. Presence/absence analyses assumed roughly uniform sequencing depth across donors, an assumption that may not hold. Because counts were too low, seventeen rarely observed V segments, including chromosome 9 orphons, were excluded from the earlier analysis of 587 of the donors. A cluster of highly shared sequence variants was judged likely to be a technical artifact of the sequencing pipeline. It was suggested by the authors that the approach could potentially be generalized to other disease states and immunological phenotypes. When HLA alleles, especially DR and DQ, strongly co-occurred, TCR associations were difficult to assign to individual alleles. In vitro tests confirmed that a few of the cytomegalovirus-associated TCR beta chains recognize cytomegalovirus antigens. A total of about 150 TCR beta chains were listed by the study as associated with cytomegalovirus. According to a later analysis, parvovirus B19, influenza, CMV and Epstein-Barr virus appeared linked to several top co-occurrence clusters.

Measured from the cysteine to the phenylalanine, the CDR3 is 13 residues long. Only the CDR3 portion is preserved as DNA: 39 bases, with reading frame beginning at the first base. The germline V gene provides CDR1 SQVTM and CDR2 ANQGSEA. Compared with germline, V lacks 7 bases and J lacks 5 bases; bases without a gene match: 7. The library was obtained by the immunoSEQ multiplex PCR assay. For the multiplex PCR, a mixture combining 60 forward primers for TCR Vbeta segments and 13 reverse primers for TCR Jbeta segments was used. The CDR3 region of rearranged TCR beta genes was amplified from genomic DNA with a multiplex PCR assay. The Illumina HiSeq System was used to sequence the amplified TCR beta libraries as 87-base-pair reads. On the authors' methods: In a later analysis, around 80 million unique TCR beta chains were counted across the 650 to 750 repertoires, and around 11 million of these chains were shared by at least two donors. Raw reads were error-corrected and collapsed into unique sequences by a nearest-neighbor algorithm in which closely related sequences were merged to remove PCR and sequencing errors. To assign V, D and J gene segments, CDR3 sequences were aligned to IMGT reference sequences. For a sequence to be retained, at least a six-nucleotide match to both a V gene segment and a J gene segment was required. A rearrangement was called productive if the CDR3 had no stop codons and remained in frame with V and J, and every other rearrangement was called non-productive. CDR3 was defined according to IMGT convention as the region running from the second conserved V-encoded cysteine to the conserved J-encoded phenylalanine. The earlier analysis of about 620 of the donors excluded sequences that lacked an unambiguous match to a single V gene segment. An earlier analysis of around 600 of the donors classified V segments as functional when productive rearrangements were above 56.7% and as segregating when the standard deviation between donors was above 5%. To diagnose cytomegalovirus status from the catalog of TCR beta chain sequences, a statistical classification framework was built. In a later analysis, TCR nucleotide sequences were compared against IMGT/GENE-DB human TR gene sequences so that V and J genes could be assigned. In a later analysis, CDR3 sequences and most-parsimonious VDJ recombination scenarios were assigned using the TCRdist pipeline. In a later analysis, each TCR beta chain was defined by its CDR3 amino acid sequence together with its V-gene family, and reads lacking a unique V-gene family were excluded. As a way to deal with suspected cross-contamination and a sequencing artifact, a later analysis dropped 500 to 700 nucleotide sequences that were highly shared and had low generation probability. In a later analysis, a clonal expansion index for each public chain was calculated from normalized within-repertoire ranks of inferred template counts. A later analysis computed generation probabilities with a VDJ recombination model fitted to out-of-frame rearrangements, and checked the results against IGoR. In a later analysis, hypergeometric tests were used to score TCR-TCR, TCR-HLA and TCR-CMV co-occurrence, with a repertoire-size bias correction applied to TCR pairs. In a later analysis, false discovery rates were estimated by permuting HLA or CMV assignments 20 times. In a later analysis, co-occurring TCRs were grouped using DBSCAN, and TCRdist sequence similarity was added for clustering within HLA-allele-positive subsets. For co-occurrence clustering, repertoires with fewer than 30,000 or more than 120,000 public chains were excluded, along with about five repertoires with anomalous nucleotide sharing. This immuneACCESS table, as held by TCRdb, lists in-frame sequences with V and J called but not all clones. Of the missing ones, under half trace to an unresolved V gene in checked studies; the others have no known cause. The V and J calls and clone size come from that table; D and trimming were worked out from the DNA. The sample table holds 150,000 to 200,000 clones, of which 65% to 80% were seen once. 0.95% to 1.4% of the sample belongs to the ten largest clones.

This TCR was sampled from a woman in her thirties or forties in good health and CMV-seronegative. The material sequenced was PBMCs. The chain is assembled from TRBV29-1 and TRBJ2-7; TRBD1 aligns with 11 central bases. The CDR3 has the sequence CSGRTGGGDEQYF. The DNA sequence is as follows: TGCAGCGGCCGGACAGGGGGCGGTGACGAGCAGTACTTC.